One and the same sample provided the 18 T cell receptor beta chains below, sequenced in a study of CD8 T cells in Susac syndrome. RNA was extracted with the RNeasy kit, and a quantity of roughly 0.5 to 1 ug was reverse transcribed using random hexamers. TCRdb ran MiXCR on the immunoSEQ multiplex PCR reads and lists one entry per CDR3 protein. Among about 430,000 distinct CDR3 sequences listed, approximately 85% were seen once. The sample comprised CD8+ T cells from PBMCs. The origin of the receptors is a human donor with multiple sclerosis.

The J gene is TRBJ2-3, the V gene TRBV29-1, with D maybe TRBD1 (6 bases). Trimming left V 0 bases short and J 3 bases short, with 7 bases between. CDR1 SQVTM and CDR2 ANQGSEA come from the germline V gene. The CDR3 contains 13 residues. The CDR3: CSVEEGGTDTQYF. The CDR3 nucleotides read TGCAGCGTTGAAGAAGGGGGTACAGATACGCAGTATTTT.

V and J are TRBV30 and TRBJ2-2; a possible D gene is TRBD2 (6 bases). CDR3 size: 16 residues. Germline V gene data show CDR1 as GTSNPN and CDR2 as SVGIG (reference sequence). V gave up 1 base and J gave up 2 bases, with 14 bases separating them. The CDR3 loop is CAWSEVGGGNTGELFF. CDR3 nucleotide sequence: TGTGCCTGGAGTGAGGTCGGGGGTGGAAACACCGGGGAGCTGTTTTTT.

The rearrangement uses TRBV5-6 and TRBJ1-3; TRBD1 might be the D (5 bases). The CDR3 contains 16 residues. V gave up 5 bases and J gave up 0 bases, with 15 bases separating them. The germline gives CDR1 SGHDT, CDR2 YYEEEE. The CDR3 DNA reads TGTGCCAGCAGGGAGGGGATTTCGAGCTCTGGAAACACCATATATTTT. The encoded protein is CASREGISSSGNTIYF.

The CDR3 here is CASSFSRGNYYEQYF. DNA of the CDR3: TGTGCCAGTAGTTTTTCCAGGGGGAACTACTACGAGCAGTACTTC. V and J are TRBV19 and TRBJ2-7; the match to TRBD1 covers 7 bases. In germline, CDR1 is LNHDA, CDR2 SQIVND (reference sequence). The CDR3 covers 15 residues. After removal of 5 bases from V and 3 bases from J, the junction contained 10 bases not matched to a gene.

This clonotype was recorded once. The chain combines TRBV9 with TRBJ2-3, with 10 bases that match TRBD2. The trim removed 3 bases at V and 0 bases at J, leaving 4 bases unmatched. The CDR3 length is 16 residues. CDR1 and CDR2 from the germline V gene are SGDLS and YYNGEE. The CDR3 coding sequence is TGTGCCAGCAGCGCCGGGACTAGCGCTAGCACAGATACGCAGTATTTT. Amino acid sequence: CASSAGTSASTDTQYF.

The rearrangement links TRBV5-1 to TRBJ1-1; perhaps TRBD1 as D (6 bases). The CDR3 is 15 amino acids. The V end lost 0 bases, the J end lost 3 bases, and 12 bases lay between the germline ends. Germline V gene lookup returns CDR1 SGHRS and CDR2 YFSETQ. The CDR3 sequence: CASSLGTGLDTEAFF. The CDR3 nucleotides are TGCGCCAGCAGCTTGGGAACAGGGCTAGACACTGAAGCTTTCTTT. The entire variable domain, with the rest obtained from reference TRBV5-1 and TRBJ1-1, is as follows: KAGVTQTPRYLIKTRGQQVTLSCSPISGHRSVSWYQQTPGQGLQFLFEYFSETQRNKGNFPGRFSGRQFSNSRSEMNVSTLELGDSALYLCASSLGTGLDTEAFFGQGTRLTVV.

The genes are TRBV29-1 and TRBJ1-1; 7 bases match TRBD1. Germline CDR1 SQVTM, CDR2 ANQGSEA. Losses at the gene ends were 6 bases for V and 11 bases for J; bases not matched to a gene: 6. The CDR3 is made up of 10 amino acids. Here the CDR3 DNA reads TGCAGCGTCGGGACAGTTGAGGCTTTCTTT. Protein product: CSVGTVEAFF.

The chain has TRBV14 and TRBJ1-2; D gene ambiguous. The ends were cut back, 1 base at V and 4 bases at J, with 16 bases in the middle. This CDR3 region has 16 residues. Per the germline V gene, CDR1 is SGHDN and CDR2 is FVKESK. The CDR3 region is CASSQALGHSPYGYTF. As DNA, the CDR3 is TGTGCCAGCAGCCAAGCTCTCGGGCATAGTCCCTATGGCTACACCTTC.

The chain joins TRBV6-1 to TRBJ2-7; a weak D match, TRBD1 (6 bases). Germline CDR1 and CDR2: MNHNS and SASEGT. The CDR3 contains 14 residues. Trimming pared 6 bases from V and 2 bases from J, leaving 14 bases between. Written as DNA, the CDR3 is TGTGCCAGCAGCCGGACAGCGGATGCCTACGAGCAGTACTTC. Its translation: CASSRTADAYEQYF.

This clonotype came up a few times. The CDR3 DNA sequence: TGTGCCAGCAGCCTCGTACAGGGGAACACCGGGGAGCTGTTTTTT. It yields the protein CASSLVQGNTGELFF. The rearrangement links TRBV5-4 to TRBJ2-2; D may be TRBD1 (6 bases). Trimming took off 4 bases at V and 1 base at J, with 11 bases between the two ends. Germline lookup yields CDR1 SGHNT and CDR2 YYREEE (reference sequence). The CDR3 is 15 amino acids.

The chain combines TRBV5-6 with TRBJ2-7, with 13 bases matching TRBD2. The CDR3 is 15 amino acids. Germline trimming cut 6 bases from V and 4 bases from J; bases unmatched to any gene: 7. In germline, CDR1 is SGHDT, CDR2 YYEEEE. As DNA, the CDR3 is TGTGCCAGCACCTATGGGACTAGCGGGGAATACGAGCAGTACTTC. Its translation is CASTYGTSGEYEQYF.

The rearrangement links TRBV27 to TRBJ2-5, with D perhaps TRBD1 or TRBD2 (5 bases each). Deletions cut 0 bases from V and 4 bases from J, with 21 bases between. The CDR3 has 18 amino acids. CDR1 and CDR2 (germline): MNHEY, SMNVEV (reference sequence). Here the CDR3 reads CASSLSGQGPNLRETQYF. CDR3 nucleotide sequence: TGTGCCAGCAGTTTATCCGGTCAGGGACCTAATCTGAGAGAGACCCAGTACTTC.

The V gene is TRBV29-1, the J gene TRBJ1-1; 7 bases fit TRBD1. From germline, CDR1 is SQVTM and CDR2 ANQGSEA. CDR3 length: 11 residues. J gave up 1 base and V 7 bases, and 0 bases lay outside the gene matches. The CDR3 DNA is TGCAGCGGGACAGGGAACACTGAAGCTTTCTTT. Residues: CSGTGNTEAFF. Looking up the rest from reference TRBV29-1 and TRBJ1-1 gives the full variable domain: SAVISQKPSRDICQRGTSLTIQCQVDSQVTMMFWYRQQPGQSLTLIATANQGSEATYESGFVIDKFPISRPNLTFSTLTVSNMSPEDSSIYLCSGTGNTEAFFGQGTRLTVV.

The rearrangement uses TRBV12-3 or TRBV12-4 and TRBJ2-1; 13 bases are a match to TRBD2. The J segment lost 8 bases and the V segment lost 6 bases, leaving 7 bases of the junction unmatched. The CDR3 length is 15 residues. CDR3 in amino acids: CASRVTSGRADEQFF. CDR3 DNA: TGTGCCAGCAGAGTAACTAGCGGGAGGGCAGATGAGCAGTTCTTC.

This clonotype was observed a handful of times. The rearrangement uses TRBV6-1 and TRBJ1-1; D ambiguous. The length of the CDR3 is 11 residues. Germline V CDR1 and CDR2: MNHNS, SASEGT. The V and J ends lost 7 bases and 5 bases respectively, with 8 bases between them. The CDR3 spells CASMWGTEAFF. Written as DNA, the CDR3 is TGTGCCAGCATGTGGGGAACTGAAGCTTTCTTT.

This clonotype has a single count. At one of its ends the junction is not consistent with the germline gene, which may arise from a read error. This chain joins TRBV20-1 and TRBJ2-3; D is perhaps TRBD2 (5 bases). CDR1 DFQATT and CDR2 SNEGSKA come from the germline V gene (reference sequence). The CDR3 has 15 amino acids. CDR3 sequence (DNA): TGCAGTGCTGGAGAGTACGGGGAATCCACAGATACGCAGTATTTT. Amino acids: CSAGEYGESTDTQYF.

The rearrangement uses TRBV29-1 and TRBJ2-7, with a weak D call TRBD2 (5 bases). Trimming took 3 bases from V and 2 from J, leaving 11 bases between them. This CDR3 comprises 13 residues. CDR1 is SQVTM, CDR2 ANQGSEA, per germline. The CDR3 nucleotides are TGCAGCGTTGAGAGGGAGAAACCCTACGAGCAGTACTTC. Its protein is CSVEREKPYEQYF.

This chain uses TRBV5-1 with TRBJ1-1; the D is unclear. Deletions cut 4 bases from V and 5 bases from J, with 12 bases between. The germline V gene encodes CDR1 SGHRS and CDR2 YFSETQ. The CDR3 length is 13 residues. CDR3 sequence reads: CASSLSKKTEAFF. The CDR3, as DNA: TGCGCCAGCAGCCTGAGCAAGAAAACTGAAGCTTTCTTT.